The next 12 T cell receptor beta chains were all read from a single sample in a study of CD8+CD57+ T cells in acquired aplastic anemia (dated by TCRdb to between 2018 and 2020). TCRdb records Illumina HiSeq 2000 as the sequencer. TCR beta VDJ combination and CDR3 sequence profiling used genomic DNA as the template. The public sequencing data were trimmed at Q25 with fastp and processed into clonotypes with MiXCR by TCRdb, which kept only in-frame beta chains. Every entry covers one CDR3 protein and lists the most common genes and DNA from its rows. The sample yields just over 400,000 distinct CDR3 sequences; roughly 64% were counted once. The ten largest account for approximately 3.9% of the sample. The sample taken for sequencing was sorted CD4+, CD8+, or CD8+CD57+ T cells (not recorded which) from PBMCs. These receptor sequences come from a human donor in good health, serving as a control.

This chain joins TRBV19 and TRBJ1-1; a possible D gene is TRBD1 (5 bases). This CDR3 has 13 residues. V shed 2 bases and J shed 6 bases, with 10 bases lying between them. Germline CDR1 and CDR2: LNHDA and SQIVND (reference sequence). The CDR3 nucleotides are TGTGCCAGTAGTATACGGGGGAAGGCTGAAGCTTTCTTT. It yields the protein CASSIRGKAEAFF.

As DNA, the CDR3 is TGTGCCAGCAGCTTAATCTACGAGCAGTTCTTC. This translates into CASSLIYEQFF. The chain couples TRBV7-2 to TRBJ2-1, with no clear D. V lost 2 bases to trimming and J lost 10 bases, with 6 bases between them. The CDR3 has 11 residues. Germline values: CDR1 SGHTA, CDR2 FQGNSA.

The chain employs TRBV29-1 and TRBJ1-1; no clear D gene. The CDR3 runs to 13 residues. Trimming shortened V by 4 bases and J by 7 bases, and 16 bases separated the two germline ends. From germline, CDR1 is SQVTM and CDR2 ANQGSEA. The chain's CDR3 is CSVVGPLGIEAFF. The CDR3 DNA reads TGCAGCGTTGTAGGGCCCTTGGGCATTGAAGCTTTCTTT.

The J gene is TRBJ1-1, the V gene TRBV20-1, with 7 positions matching TRBD1. The CDR3 length is 13 residues. Germline V CDR1 and CDR2: DFQATT, SNEGSKA (reference sequence). The junction had 12 bases not matched to a gene; V was cut back by 3 bases and J by 11 bases. The CDR3, as DNA: TGCAGTGCTAGGGTAGGGCAGGGGGAACGGGCTTTCTTT. Encoded protein: CSARVGQGERAFF.

With regard to this clonotype: One junction end disagrees with the germline gene, perhaps due to a read error. The chain uses TRBV15 and TRBJ2-3; TRBD2 might be the D (5 bases). This CDR3 spans 15 amino acids. The germline CDR1 and CDR2 sequences are LNHNV and YYDKDF (reference sequence). This chain's CDR3 is CASSTVGKIGDAHYF. The CDR3 nucleotides are TGTGCCAGCAGTACAGTCGGGAAAATCGGTGATGCGCACTACTTC.

This clonotype was recorded many times. V and J are TRBV20-1 and TRBJ2-3; D is uncertain. CDR1 is DFQATT and CDR2 is SNEGSKA in the germline V gene (reference sequence). Trimming left V 3 bases short and J 0 bases short, with 7 bases between. There are 13 residues in the CDR3. CDR3 amino acids: CSASLQSTDTQYF. CDR3 in DNA: TGCAGTGCTAGTCTACAGAGCACAGATACGCAGTATTTT.

This clonotype was counted only a few times. The chain links TRBV5-1 to TRBJ2-7; 10 nucleotides line up with TRBD1. V lost 4 bases, J lost 6 bases, and 4 bases stayed unmatched. The germline CDR1 and CDR2 sequences are SGHRS and YFSETQ. CDR3 length: 13 residues. The CDR3 is CASSRTGGREQYF. For the CDR3, the DNA is TGCGCCAGCAGCAGGACAGGGGGTCGCGAGCAGTACTTC. The full variable domain, completed using reference TRBV5-1 and TRBJ2-7, is KAGVTQTPRYLIKTRGQQVTLSCSPISGHRSVSWYQQTPGQGLQFLFEYFSETQRNKGNFPGRFSGRQFSNSRSEMNVSTLELGDSALYLCASSRTGGREQYFGPGTRLTVT.

Remarks on this clonotype: This could be a read error, since a much larger clone is one nucleotide away. The CDR3 spells CASSSDSSSSYEQYF. The CDR3 region has the DNA TGTGCCAGCTCGAGCGACAGTTCTAGCTCCTACGAGCAGTACTTC. The chain links TRBV18 to TRBJ2-7; the D gene is possibly TRBD1 (5 bases). The V end lost 6 bases, the J end lost 0 bases, and 15 bases lay between the germline ends. The CDR3 is made up of 15 amino acids. The germline V gene has CDR1 KGHSH and CDR2 LQKENI. Looking up the rest from reference TRBV18 and TRBJ2-7 gives the full variable domain: NAGVMQNPRHLVRRRGQEARLRCSPMKGHSHVYWYRQLPEEGLKFMVYLQKENIIDESGMPKERFSAEFPKEGPSILRIQQVVRGDSAAYFCASSSDSSSSYEQYFGPGTRLTVT.

Note on this clonotype: A read error may account for a junction end that differs from germline. The V gene is TRBV6-6, the J gene TRBJ2-7; TRBD2 matches 7 bases. CDR3 size: 13 residues. CDR1 is MNHNY and CDR2 is SVGAGI in the germline V gene (reference sequence). CDR3 amino acids: CASRYSGGYEQYF. The DNA of the CDR3 is TGTGCCAGCAGATACTCGGGGGGCTACGAGCAGTACTTC.

Note on this clonotype: A much larger clone differs from this one at a single base, so this may be a read error. The CDR3 DNA reads TGTGCCAGCAGCCCCGCGGCAGCGGAAGCTTTCTTT. Its protein is CASSPAAAEAFF. The V gene is TRBV3-1, the J gene TRBJ1-1, with no clear D. V was cut by 4 bases and J by 8 bases, with 11 bases left in between. The CDR3 loop spans 12 amino acids. The germline V gene has CDR1 LGHDT and CDR2 YNNKEL (reference sequence).

The chain uses TRBV20-1 and TRBJ1-1, with D uncertain. In germline, CDR1 is DFQATT, CDR2 SNEGSKA (reference sequence). Trimming took 3 bases from V and 5 from J, leaving 13 bases between them. This CDR3 is built from 13 residues. In nucleotides, the CDR3 is TGCAGTGCTAGCACCCACGGCTCGACTGAAGCTTTCTTT. Residues: CSASTHGSTEAFF.

This clonotype was seen at least ten times. The rearrangement links TRBV7-6 to TRBJ2-7, with 7 bases that match TRBD2. The length of the CDR3 is 15 residues. The germline V gene has CDR1 SGHVS and CDR2 FNYEAQ. The V segment lost 3 bases and the J segment 0 bases; nucleotides outside the gene matches: 5. DNA for the CDR3: TGTGCCAGCAGCTTGGGAGGGGCGAACTCCTACGAGCAGTACTTC. It is translated as CASSLGGANSYEQYF.